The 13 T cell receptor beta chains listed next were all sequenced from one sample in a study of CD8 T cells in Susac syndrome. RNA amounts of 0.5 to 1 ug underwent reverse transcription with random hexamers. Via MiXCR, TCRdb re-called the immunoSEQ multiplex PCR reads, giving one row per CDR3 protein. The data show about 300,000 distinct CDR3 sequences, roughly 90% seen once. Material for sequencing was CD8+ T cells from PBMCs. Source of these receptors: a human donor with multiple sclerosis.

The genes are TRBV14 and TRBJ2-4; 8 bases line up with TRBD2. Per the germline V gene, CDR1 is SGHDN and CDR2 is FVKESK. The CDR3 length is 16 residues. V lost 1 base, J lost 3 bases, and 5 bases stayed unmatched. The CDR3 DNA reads TGTGCCAGCAGCCAAGGTAGCGGGATGAGCAAAAACATTCAGTACTTC. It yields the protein CASSQGSGMSKNIQYF.

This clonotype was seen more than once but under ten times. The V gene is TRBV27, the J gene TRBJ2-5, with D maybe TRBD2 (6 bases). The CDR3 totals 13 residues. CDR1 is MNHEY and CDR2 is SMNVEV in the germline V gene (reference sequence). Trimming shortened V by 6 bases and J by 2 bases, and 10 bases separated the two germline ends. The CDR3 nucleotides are TGTGCCAGCAGGGCGGGGCTACAAGAGACCCAGTACTTC. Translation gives CASRAGLQETQYF.

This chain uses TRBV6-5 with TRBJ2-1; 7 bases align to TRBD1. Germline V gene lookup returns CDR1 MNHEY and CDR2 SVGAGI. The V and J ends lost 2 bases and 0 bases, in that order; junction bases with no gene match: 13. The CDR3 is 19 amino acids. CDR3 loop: CASSYPKTGPPSSYNEQFF. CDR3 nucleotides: TGTGCCAGCAGTTACCCTAAGACAGGGCCCCCCAGCTCCTACAATGAGCAGTTCTTC.

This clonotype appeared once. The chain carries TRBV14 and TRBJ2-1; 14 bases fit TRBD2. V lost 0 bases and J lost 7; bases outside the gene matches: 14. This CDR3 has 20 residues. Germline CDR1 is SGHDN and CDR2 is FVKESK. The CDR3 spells CASSQERGLAGALWGNEQFF. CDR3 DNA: TGTGCCAGCAGCCAAGAAAGGGGACTAGCGGGAGCTCTCTGGGGGAATGAGCAGTTCTTC.

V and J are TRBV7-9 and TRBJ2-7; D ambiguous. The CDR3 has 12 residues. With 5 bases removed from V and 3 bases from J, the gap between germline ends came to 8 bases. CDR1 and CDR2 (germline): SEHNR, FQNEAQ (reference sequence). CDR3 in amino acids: CASSTSRYEQYF. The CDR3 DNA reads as TGTGCCAGCAGCACCAGTCGCTACGAGCAGTACTTC.

This chain's CDR3 is CASSEPTGRAGELFF. CDR3 nucleotide sequence: TGTGCCAGCAGTGAACCGACAGGGAGGGCCGGGGAGCTGTTTTTT. This chain joins TRBV2 and TRBJ2-2, with D perhaps being TRBD1 or TRBD2 (7 bases each). CDR3 length: 15 residues. V lost 2 bases and J lost 6, with 13 bases in between. Germline V gene data show CDR1 as SNHLY and CDR2 as FYNNEI. The full variable domain, rest sourced from reference TRBV2 and TRBJ2-2, is EPEVTQTPSHQVTQMGQEVILRCVPISNHLYFYWYRQILGQKVEFLVSFYNNEISEKSEIFDDQFSVERPDGSNFTLKIRSTKLEDSAMYFCASSEPTGRAGELFFGEGSRLTVL.

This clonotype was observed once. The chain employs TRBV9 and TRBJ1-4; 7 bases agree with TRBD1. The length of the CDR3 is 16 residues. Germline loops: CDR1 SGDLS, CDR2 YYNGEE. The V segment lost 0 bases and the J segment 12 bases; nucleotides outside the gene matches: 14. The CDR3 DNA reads TGTGCCAGCAGCGTAGTTGGGGACAGCTGGGCTTCGGAACTGTTTTTT. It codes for CASSVVGDSWASELFF.

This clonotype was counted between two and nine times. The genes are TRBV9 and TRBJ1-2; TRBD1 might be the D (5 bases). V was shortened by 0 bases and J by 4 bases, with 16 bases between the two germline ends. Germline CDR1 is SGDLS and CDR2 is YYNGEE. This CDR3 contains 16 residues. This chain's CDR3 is CASSVGAGTGTYGYTF. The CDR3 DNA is TGTGCCAGCAGCGTAGGGGCAGGGACGGGAACCTATGGCTACACCTTC.

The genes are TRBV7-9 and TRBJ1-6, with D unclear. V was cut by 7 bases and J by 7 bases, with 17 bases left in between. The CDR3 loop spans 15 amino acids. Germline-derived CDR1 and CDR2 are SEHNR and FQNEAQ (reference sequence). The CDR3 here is CASTPAGSQNSPLHF. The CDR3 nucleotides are TGTGCCAGCACCCCAGCCGGGAGCCAAAATTCACCCCTCCACTTT. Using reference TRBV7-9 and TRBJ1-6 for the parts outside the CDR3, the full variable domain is DTGVSQNPRHKITKRGQNVTFRCDPISEHNRLYWYRQTLGQGPEFLTYFQNEAQLEKSRLLSDRFSAERPKGSFSTLEIQRTEQGDSAMYLCASTPAGSQNSPLHFGNGTRLTVT.

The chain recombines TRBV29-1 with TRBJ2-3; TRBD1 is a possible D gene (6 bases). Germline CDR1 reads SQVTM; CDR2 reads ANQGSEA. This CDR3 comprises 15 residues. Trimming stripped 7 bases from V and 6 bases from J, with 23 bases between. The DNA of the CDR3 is TGCAGCGCCTCCCCGGGACACGTGTCTGTGGATACGCAGTATTTT. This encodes CSASPGHVSVDTQYF.

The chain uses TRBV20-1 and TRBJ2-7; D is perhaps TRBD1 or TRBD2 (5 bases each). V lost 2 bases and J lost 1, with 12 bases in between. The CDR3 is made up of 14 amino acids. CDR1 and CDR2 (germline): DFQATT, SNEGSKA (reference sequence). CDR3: CSARNRDGSYEQYF. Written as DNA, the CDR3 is TGCAGTGCTAGAAACCGGGACGGTTCCTACGAGCAGTACTTC.

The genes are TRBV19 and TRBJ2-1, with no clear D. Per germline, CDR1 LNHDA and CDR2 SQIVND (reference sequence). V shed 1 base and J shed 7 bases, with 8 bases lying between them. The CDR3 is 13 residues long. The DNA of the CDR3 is TGTGCCAGTAGTATAGGTAGTTGGAATGAGCAGTTCTTC. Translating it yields CASSIGSWNEQFF.

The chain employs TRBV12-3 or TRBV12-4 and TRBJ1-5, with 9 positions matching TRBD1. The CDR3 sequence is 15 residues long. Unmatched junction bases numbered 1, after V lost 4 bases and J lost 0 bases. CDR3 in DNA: TGTGCCAGCAGTTGGGACAGGGCTAGCAATCAGCCCCAGCATTTT. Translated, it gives CASSWDRASNQPQHF.